Listed here are 9 T cell receptor beta chains from one sample, sequenced in a study of blood T cell repertoires in COVID-19. Assay used: immunoSEQ multiplex PCR; TCRdb lists only in-frame clones, some missing. The sample contains under 200,000 clones, around 82% of which appear only once. The sequencing input was PBMCs or T cells enriched from blood (not recorded which). These receptors came from a man aged 55 to 70 who had recovered from COVID-19.

The chain couples TRBV11-2 to TRBJ2-7, with 9 bases identical to TRBD2. This CDR3 has 14 residues. J gave up 3 bases and V 4 bases, and 4 bases lay outside the gene matches. Germline V gene sequence: CDR1 SGHAT, CDR2 FQNNGV. The CDR3 nucleotides are TGTGCCAGCAGCTCCGGGACTAGCCTCTACGAGCAGTACTTC. Translated: CASSSGTSLYEQYF.

The table lists this clone with many counts. The chain couples TRBV6-5 to TRBJ1-4; the D gene is possibly TRBD1 (6 bases). The V gene lost 7 bases and the J gene lost 12 bases, with 15 bases spanning the gap. The CDR3 runs to 12 residues. The V gene's germline CDR1 is MNHEY and CDR2 SVGAGI. For the CDR3, the DNA is TGTGCCAGCATATTACAGGGCTCCGAACTGTTTTTT. Its translation is CASILQGSELFF.

This clone has only a few counts. The V and J genes are TRBV6-5 and TRBJ1-2; TRBD1 might be the D (5 bases). The V and J ends lost 0 bases and 8 bases respectively, with 13 bases between them. Germline lookup yields CDR1 MNHEY and CDR2 SVGAGI. The CDR3 is made up of 14 amino acids. The CDR3, as DNA: TGTGCCAGCAGTTACTCTACCGGGGGTCGGGGCTACACCTTC. Translating it yields CASSYSTGGRGYTF.

The chain has TRBV15 and TRBJ1-1, with 7 bases aligning to TRBD1. The trim removed 2 bases at V and 1 base at J, leaving 1 base unmatched. The CDR3 consists of 14 residues. Germline values: CDR1 LNHNV, CDR2 YYDKDF (reference sequence). CDR3 protein: CATSRNRGNTEAFF. The CDR3 bases are TGTGCCACCAGCAGAAACAGGGGGAACACTGAAGCTTTCTTT.

The CDR3 DNA sequence: TGCGCCAGCAGCACTAGGGTCGAAGAGACCCAGTACTTC. This codes for CASSTRVEETQYF. This chain uses TRBV5-1 with TRBJ2-5; tentative D call: TRBD2 (5 bases). With 4 bases removed from V and 3 bases from J, the gap between germline ends came to 10 bases. This CDR3 has 13 residues. The germline V gene has CDR1 SGHRS and CDR2 YFSETQ.

V and J are TRBV19 and TRBJ2-5, with 7 nucleotides matching TRBD1. The CDR3 consists of 15 residues. Germline V gives CDR1 LNHDA, CDR2 SQIVND (reference sequence). V gave up 3 bases and J gave up 1 base; unmatched junction bases: 5. CDR3 sequence (DNA): TGTGCCAGTAGTATGCAGGGACAGACCCAAGAGACCCAGTACTTC. Translating it yields CASSMQGQTQETQYF.

Comments on this clone: Other DNA variants within this sample encode the same CDR3. The rearrangement uses TRBV5-1 and TRBJ1-5; 9 bases align to TRBD1. V was clipped by 0 bases and J by 7 bases; unmatched bases: 5. The CDR3 covers 15 residues. Germline V gene lookup returns CDR1 SGHRS and CDR2 YFSETQ. The CDR3 region is CASSLAGQGSQPQHF. The CDR3 DNA sequence: TGCGCCAGCAGCTTGGCGGGACAGGGTAGCCAGCCCCAGCATTTT.

The V gene is TRBV18, the J gene TRBJ1-1; no clear D gene. Trimming removed 3 bases at V and 3 bases at J, with 17 bases between. Per the germline V gene, CDR1 is KGHSH and CDR2 is LQKENI. CDR3 size: 16 residues. Written as DNA, the CDR3 is TGTGCCAGCTCACCCTATCCGATCTCTCGGGACACTGAAGCTTTCTTT. It translates to CASSPYPISRDTEAFF.

This clone was seen only once. The rearrangement links TRBV14 to TRBJ2-1; no clear D. The V end was cut by 1 base, the J end by 3 bases, with 10 bases between. Germline assignment: CDR1 SGHDN and CDR2 FVKESK. This CDR3 contains 15 residues. The CDR3 bases are TGTGCCAGCAGCCAAGGGCAGAGGAACTACAATGAGCAGTTCTTC. Protein product: CASSQGQRNYNEQFF. Using reference TRBV14 and TRBJ2-1 for the parts outside the CDR3, the full variable domain is EAGVTQFPSHSVIEKGQTVTLRCDPISGHDNLYWYRRVMGKEIKFLLHFVKESKQDESGMPNNRFLAERTGGTYSTLKVQPAELEDSGVYFCASSQGQRNYNEQFFGPGTRLTVL.